This is a list of T cell receptor beta chains from one sample in a study of cytomegalovirus exposure and HLA in healthy donors. Data came from immunoSEQ multiplex PCR; TCRdb stores just in-frame clones and leaves some out. Among 100,000 to 150,000 clones listed, 70% to 80% were seen once. The specimen sequenced was PBMCs. The receptor source for this set is a woman aged 60 to 75 in good health and CMV-seronegative. CDR3s include the opening cysteine and the closing phenylalanine or tryptophan. A D gene is named only where the DNA matches it firmly. Expanded clones get a size class; other rows say once, few or many, or leave the size out.

clone_size: -; d_call: -; j_call: TRBJ2-2; v_call: TRBV19; cdr3_nt: TGTGCCAGTAGTATGGGGCGCCTAAACACCGGGGAGCTGTTTTTT; cdr3_aa: CASSMGRLNTGELFF
clone_size: -; d_call: -; j_call: TRBJ1-2; v_call: TRBV27; cdr3_nt: TGTGCCAGCAGTTTATCGGGGCGGACCTATGGCTACACCTTC; cdr3_aa: CASSLSGRTYGYTF
clone_size: -; d_call: -; j_call: TRBJ1-4; v_call: TRBV30; cdr3_nt: TGTGCCTGGAGTGTCCGGGGGAGTGATGAAAAACTGTTTTTT; cdr3_aa: CAWSVRGSDEKLFF
clone_size: -; d_call: TRBD2; j_call: TRBJ2-1; v_call: TRBV10-3; cdr3_nt: TGTGCCATCAGTGCGGGCGGGGGGGCTTCGAGCTCCTACAATGAGCAGTTCTTC; cdr3_aa: CAISAGGGASSSYNEQFF
clone_size: -; d_call: -; j_call: TRBJ1-2; v_call: TRBV7-8; cdr3_nt: TGTGCCAGCAGCTCCTCCGCCACAGGGAGGGACTATGGCTACACCTTC; cdr3_aa: CASSSSATGRDYGYTF
clone_size: -; d_call: TRBD1; j_call: TRBJ1-4; v_call: TRBV30; cdr3_nt: TGTGCCTGGAGTATGGGACAGGGGGGTAATGAAAAACTGTTTTTT; cdr3_aa: CAWSMGQGGNEKLFF
clone_size: -; d_call: TRBD2; j_call: TRBJ2-1; v_call: TRBV11-2; cdr3_nt: TGTGCCAGCAGCTTAGTAGCCGGGAGGGCGGAGTTCTTC; cdr3_aa: CASSLVAGRAEFF
clone_size: -; d_call: -; j_call: TRBJ2-7; v_call: TRBV5-4; cdr3_nt: TGTGCCAGCAGCTTGGGGAGGTACGAGCAGTACTTC; cdr3_aa: CASSLGRYEQYF
clone_size: once; d_call: -; j_call: TRBJ2-7; v_call: TRBV6-1; cdr3_nt: TGTGCCAGCTCCGGGACACTAAGTGCCTACGAGCAGTACTTC; cdr3_aa: CASSGTLSAYEQYF
clone_size: -; d_call: TRBD1; j_call: TRBJ1-5; v_call: TRBV18; cdr3_nt: TGTGCCAGCTCACCAGGGACAGGGGATAGTCAGCCCCAGCATTTT; cdr3_aa: CASSPGTGDSQPQHF
clone_size: -; d_call: TRBD2; j_call: TRBJ2-7; v_call: TRBV30; cdr3_nt: TGTGCCTGGAGTGTACCGGGGGGTAAGCAGTACTTC; cdr3_aa: CAWSVPGGKQYF
clone_size: -; d_call: TRBD1; j_call: TRBJ1-2; v_call: TRBV5-1; cdr3_nt: TGCGCCAGCAGCGCCACAGGGGGCTGTGGCTACACCTTC; cdr3_aa: CASSATGGCGYTF
clone_size: -; d_call: TRBD2; j_call: TRBJ2-2; v_call: TRBV15; cdr3_nt: TGTGCCACCAGCAGAGATATAGCGGGGAACACCGGGGAGCTGTTTTTT; cdr3_aa: CATSRDIAGNTGELFF
clone_size: -; d_call: -; j_call: TRBJ2-7; v_call: TRBV19; cdr3_nt: TGTGCCAGTAGTATGGAGGGGAGCACCTACGAGCAGTACTTC; cdr3_aa: CASSMEGSTYEQYF
clone_size: -; d_call: -; j_call: TRBJ2-3; v_call: TRBV27; cdr3_nt: TGTGCCAGCAGTCCCCGACACCTATTATCCACAGATACGCAGTATTTT; cdr3_aa: CASSPRHLLSTDTQYF
clone_size: -; d_call: TRBD1; j_call: TRBJ1-4; v_call: TRBV28; cdr3_nt: TGTGCCAGCAGTCCCGGTTGGGGGCAGGGGGCTGGGGAAAAACTGTTTTTT; cdr3_aa: CASSPGWGQGAGEKLFF
clone_size: -; d_call: -; j_call: TRBJ1-1; v_call: TRBV6-1; cdr3_nt: TGTGCCAGCAGTTGGGGTGGGGGCGCGGTCGGAGCTTTCTTT; cdr3_aa: CASSWGGGAVGAFF
clone_size: -; d_call: -; j_call: TRBJ1-4; v_call: TRBV7-9; cdr3_nt: TGTGCCAGCAGGGGTACAGGGATTTTCAATGAAAAACTGTTTTTT; cdr3_aa: CASRGTGIFNEKLFF
clone_size: -; d_call: TRBD2; j_call: TRBJ2-1; v_call: TRBV5-1; cdr3_nt: TGCGCCAGCAGCCCGGGGCGACTAGCGGAGCGTGAACTTTACAATGAGCAGTTCTTC; cdr3_aa: CASSPGRLAERELYNEQFF
clone_size: -; d_call: -; j_call: TRBJ1-4; v_call: TRBV6-5; cdr3_nt: TGTGCCAGCAGTTCCAGACATGCAACTAATGAAAAACTGTTTTTT; cdr3_aa: CASSSRHATNEKLFF
clone_size: -; d_call: -; j_call: TRBJ1-1; v_call: TRBV28; cdr3_nt: TGTGCCAGCACCAACGGAAATCAGGGTAGCACTGAAGCTTTCTTT; cdr3_aa: CASTNGNQGSTEAFF
clone_size: -; d_call: TRBD2; j_call: TRBJ2-7; v_call: TRBV6-6; cdr3_nt: TGTGCCAGCAGGACCAGCGGGAGCGGGTACGAGCAGTACTTC; cdr3_aa: CASRTSGSGYEQYF
clone_size: -; d_call: TRBD1; j_call: TRBJ1-2; v_call: TRBV27; cdr3_nt: TGTGCCAGCAGTTCCCTTGTTACAGGGGGCGCGTCCGGCTACACCTTC; cdr3_aa: CASSSLVTGGASGYTF
clone_size: once; d_call: -; j_call: TRBJ1-2; v_call: TRBV28; cdr3_nt: TGTGCCAGCAGTTTACTTCTCAGGGTGTGGGGCTACACCTTC; cdr3_aa: CASSLLLRVWGYTF